This passage covers 8 T cell receptor beta chains from one sample sequenced in a study of blood T cell repertoires in COVID-19. This table comes from immunoSEQ multiplex PCR, and its TCRdb copy is limited to in-frame clones, with some not included. The data show over 70,000 clones, 78% seen once. Source material: peripheral blood. The receptors here all came from a man in his sixties or seventies with COVID-19, enrolled during active disease.

The chain couples TRBV5-8 to TRBJ2-7, with 12 bases lining up with TRBD2. In germline, CDR1 is SGHTS, CDR2 YDEGEE. The CDR3 is 15 amino acids. Unmatched junction bases numbered 4, after V lost 2 bases and J lost 4 bases. The chain's CDR3 is CASSFTSGRIYEQYF. The DNA of the CDR3 is TGTGCCAGCAGCTTTACTAGCGGGAGGATTTACGAGCAGTACTTC.

The V and J genes are TRBV18 and TRBJ2-1; 7 bases fit TRBD1. The CDR3 is made up of 15 amino acids. Germline values: CDR1 KGHSH, CDR2 LQKENI. J gave up 2 bases and V 4 bases, and 5 bases lay outside the gene matches. CDR3 residues: CASSLGQATYNEQFF. In DNA form, the CDR3 reads TGTGCCAGCTCACTCGGACAGGCCACCTACAATGAGCAGTTCTTC.

Only a few counts were recorded for this clone. CDR3 DNA: TGTGCCAGCAGCGTTGGGACAGGCCTAAATCAGCCCCAGCATTTT. As protein: CASSVGTGLNQPQHF. This chain joins TRBV9 and TRBJ1-5, with 8 bases fitting TRBD1. CDR1 and CDR2 (germline): SGDLS, YYNGEE. V gave up 2 bases and J gave up 4 bases; unmatched junction bases: 5. The CDR3 is made up of 15 amino acids.

The J gene is TRBJ2-7, the V gene TRBV7-2; D is uncertain. Trimming took off 1 base at V and 3 bases at J, with 10 bases between the two ends. CDR3 size: 14 residues. Germline lookup yields CDR1 SGHTA and CDR2 FQGNSA. The CDR3, as DNA: TGTGCCAGCAGCTTAGTAAAACAGAACTACGAGCAGTACTTC. It is translated as CASSLVKQNYEQYF.

This clone has only a few counts. The J gene is TRBJ2-4, the V gene TRBV28; TRBD1 is a possible D gene (5 bases). CDR1 MDHEN and CDR2 SYDVKM come from the germline V gene. The germline V and J ends were trimmed by 6 bases and 7 bases, with 25 bases remaining between them. The CDR3 extends over 17 amino acids. Here the CDR3 reads CASSFSISQGIRNIQYF. CDR3 in DNA: TGTGCCAGCAGCTTCTCGATTAGTCAGGGTATTCGGAACATTCAGTACTTC.

The chain recombines TRBV5-1 with TRBJ2-3, with D maybe TRBD1 (6 bases). The V and J ends lost 5 bases and 5 bases respectively, with 15 bases between them. Per germline, CDR1 SGHRS and CDR2 YFSETQ. The CDR3 runs 14 residues. As DNA, the CDR3 is TGCGCCAGCAGTGCTGGACAGACTCAAGATACGCAGTATTTT. Its protein is CASSAGQTQDTQYF.

The genes are TRBV19 and TRBJ1-5; D unclear. The germline V gene encodes CDR1 LNHDA and CDR2 SQIVND (reference sequence). Deletions cut 8 bases from V and 5 bases from J, with 25 bases between. This CDR3 is built from 17 residues. CDR3 DNA sequence: TGTGCCAGTGCTAACCCAACCGGAGGGAGAGGATATCAGCCCCAGCATTTT. It is translated as CASANPTGGRGYQPQHF.

V is TRBV11-2 and J is TRBJ1-1; D is unresolved. V lost 1 base to trimming and J lost 1 base, with 10 bases between them. The CDR3 contains 15 residues. CDR1 and CDR2 (germline): SGHAT, FQNNGV. As DNA, the CDR3 is TGTGCCAGCAGCTTAGCTGTCTCGGGGAACACTGAAGCTTTCTTT. It specifies CASSLAVSGNTEAFF. The full variable domain, in which reference TRBV11-2 and TRBJ1-1 provide the parts outside the CDR3, is EAGVAQSPRYKIIEKRQSVAFWCNPISGHATLYWYQQILGQGPKLLIQFQNNGVVDDSQLPKDRFSAERLKGVDSTLKIQPAKLEDSAVYLCASSLAVSGNTEAFFGQGTRLTVV.